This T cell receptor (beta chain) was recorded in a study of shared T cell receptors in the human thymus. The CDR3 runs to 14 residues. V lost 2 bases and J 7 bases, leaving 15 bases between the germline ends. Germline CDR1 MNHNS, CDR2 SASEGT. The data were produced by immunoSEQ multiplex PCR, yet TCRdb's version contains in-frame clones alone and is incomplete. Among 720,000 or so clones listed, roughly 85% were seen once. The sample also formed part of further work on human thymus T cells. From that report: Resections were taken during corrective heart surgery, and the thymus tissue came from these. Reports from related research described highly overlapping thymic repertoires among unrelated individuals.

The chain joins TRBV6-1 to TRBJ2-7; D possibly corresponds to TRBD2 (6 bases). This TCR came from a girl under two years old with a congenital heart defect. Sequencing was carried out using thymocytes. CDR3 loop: CASSEPTEGREQYF. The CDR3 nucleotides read TGTGCCAGCAGTGAACCCACGGAGGGACGGGAGCAGTACTTC.